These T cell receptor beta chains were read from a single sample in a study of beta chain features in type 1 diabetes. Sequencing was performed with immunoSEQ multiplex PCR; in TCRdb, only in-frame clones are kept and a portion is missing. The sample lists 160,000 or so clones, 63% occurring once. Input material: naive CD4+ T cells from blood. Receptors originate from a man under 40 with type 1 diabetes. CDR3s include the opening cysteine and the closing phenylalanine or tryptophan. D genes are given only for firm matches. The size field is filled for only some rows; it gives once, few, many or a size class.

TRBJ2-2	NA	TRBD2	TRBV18	CASSPGTSNTGELFF
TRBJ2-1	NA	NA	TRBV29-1	CSVEVFYNEQFF
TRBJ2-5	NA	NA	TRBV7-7	CASSFQQQETQYF
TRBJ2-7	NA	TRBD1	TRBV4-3	CASSQADRDSYEQYF
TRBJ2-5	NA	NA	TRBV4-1	CASSQDPGGTDWETQYF
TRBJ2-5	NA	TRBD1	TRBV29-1	CSVVGGAETQYF
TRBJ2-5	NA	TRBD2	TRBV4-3	CASSLSGSGRAIQETQYF
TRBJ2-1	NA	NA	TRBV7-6	CASSYTALSYNEQFF
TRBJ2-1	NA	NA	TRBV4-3	CASSLDGVDNEQFF
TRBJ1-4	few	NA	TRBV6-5	CASRFRRGDEKLFF
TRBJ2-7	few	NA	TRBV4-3	CASSPTVGYEQYF
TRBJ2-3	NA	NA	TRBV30	CAWDRGLQGDTQYF
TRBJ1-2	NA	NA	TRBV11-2	CASSLGQDHYGYTF
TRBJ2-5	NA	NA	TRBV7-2	CASSLEAGQETQYF
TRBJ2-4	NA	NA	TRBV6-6	CASSSEREWNIQYF